The TCR beta chain described here comes from a study of T cells after yellow fever vaccination. 5'RACE template switching generated TCR cDNA, adding a universal primer site and UMIs. A single record per CDR3 protein comes from TCRdb applying MiXCR to the 5' RACE reads. The top ten hold less than 3.5% of the sample, which has 250,000 to 300,000 distinct CDR3 sequences, roughly 5% seen once. Overall study findings and caveats: Booster samples showed a return of most primary-vaccination clones (approximately 95% CD4, over 70% CD8). Abundant clonotypes from the bulk population could have been carried over as contaminants into FACS-sorted repertoires.

CDR3 length equals 16 residues. The germline V gene has CDR1 MGHRA and CDR2 YSYEKL. Germline trimming cut 3 bases from V and 1 base from J; bases unmatched to any gene: 8. Concerning this clonotype: The antigen is undetermined.

The receptor was derived from a man between 18 and 35 years old who received the YFV17D yellow fever vaccine. The sequencing here drew on CD4+ T cells sorted from PBMCs, taken on the day of the yellow fever booster vaccination. The J gene is TRBJ1-2, the V gene TRBV4-1; TRBD1 agrees at 7 bases. The CDR3 loop is CASSQPGQQLNYGYTF. CDR3 nucleotide sequence: TGCGCCAGCAGCCAGCCGGGACAGCAGCTTAACTATGGCTACACCTTC.